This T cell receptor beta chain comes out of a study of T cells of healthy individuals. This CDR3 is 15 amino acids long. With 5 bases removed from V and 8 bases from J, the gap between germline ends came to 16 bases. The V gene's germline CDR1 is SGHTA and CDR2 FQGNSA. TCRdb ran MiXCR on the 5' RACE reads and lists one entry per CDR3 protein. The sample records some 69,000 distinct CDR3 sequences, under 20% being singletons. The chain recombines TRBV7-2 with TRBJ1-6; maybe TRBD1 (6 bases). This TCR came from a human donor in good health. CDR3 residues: CASSPWGGRDSPLHF. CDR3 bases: TGTGCCAGCAGCCCGTGGGGGGGGCGGGATTCACCCCTCCACTTT.